The T cell receptor (beta chain) described here comes from a study of T-cell reconstitution after alpha-beta-depleted transplantation in children. It was with unique molecular identifiers that the TCRbeta library was prepared. Each CDR3 protein gets one entry after TCRdb re-called the PCR reads with MiXCR. The data show roughly 570,000 distinct CDR3 sequences, roughly 27% seen once. The sample holds a few counts of this clonotype. This CDR3 has 17 amino acids. J was trimmed by 7 bases and V by 3 bases; bases with no gene match: 14. CDR1 is SGHTA, CDR2 FQGTGA, per germline. The TCR comes from a boy in the first two years of life with Wiskott-Aldrich syndrome, due to receive a stem cell transplant. The material was PBMCs, obtained before TCRalphabeta/CD19-depleted stem cell transplant. The chain employs TRBV7-3 and TRBJ2-1; 8 positions match TRBD2. The CDR3 region is CASSFSPGREDRNEQFF. The CDR3 DNA reads as TGTGCCAGCAGCTTCAGTCCAGGGCGGGAGGATAGGAATGAGCAGTTCTTC.